The 7 T cell receptor beta chains below were found in one sample sequenced in a study of T cells in Graves' hyperthyroidism and ophthalmopathy. TCR beta CDR3 sequences were amplified from RNA transcripts. A set of HTBI primers served as the primers for a first-round RT-PCR of the TCR CDR3. TCRdb processed the multiplex PCR reads anew with MiXCR; each CDR3 protein has one entry. Found here are fewer than 900,000 distinct CDR3 sequences, 16% of them singletons; the top ten hold roughly 8%. The sequenced sample consisted of blood. The receptors originated from a man aged 18 to 35 with Graves' hyperthyroidism.

At least ten counts were recorded for this clonotype. The rearrangement uses TRBV12-3 or TRBV12-4 and TRBJ2-7, with 10 nucleotides matching TRBD2. CDR3 length: 15 residues. The trim removed 3 bases at V and 1 base at J, leaving 3 bases unmatched. In DNA, the CDR3 is TGTGCCAGCAGTTTTAGTAGCGGGAGGTCCTACGAGCAGTACTTC. This translates into CASSFSSGRSYEQYF.

As concerns this clonotype: This may stem from a read error, because a much larger clone lies one nucleotide away. The CDR3 protein is CDTSSRKGRGLAKNIQYF. For the CDR3, the DNA is TGTGACACAAGCTCTCGGAAAGGGAGGGGCCTAGCCAAAAACATTCAGTACTTC. The gene calls are TRBV28 and TRBJ2-4, with 7 bases fitting TRBD2. Looked up from germline, CDR1 is MDHEN and CDR2 is SYDVKM. The length of the CDR3 is 18 residues.

V and J are TRBV11-2 and TRBJ2-2, with TRBD1 matching 9 bases. V gave up 6 bases and J gave up 5 bases; unmatched junction bases: 7. Germline V lookup: CDR1 SGHAT, CDR2 FQNNGV. This CDR3 has 15 residues. CDR3 sequence (DNA): TGTGCCAGCAGTACCGGGACAGGGTTTACCGGGGAGCTGTTTTTT. This translates into CASSTGTGFTGELFF.

In its sample, this clonotype was seen a few times. For the CDR3, the DNA is TGTGCCAGCAGCATCACAGAGGGGGCCGAAATGAACACTGAAGCTTTCTTT. It specifies CASSITEGAEMNTEAFF. V gene TRBV7-3 combines with J gene TRBJ1-1; 7 bases agree with TRBD1. With V trimmed by 5 bases and J by 0 bases, 12 bases remained unmatched. The CDR3 consists of 17 residues. Per germline, CDR1 SGHTA and CDR2 FQGTGA. Complete variable domain (other parts from reference TRBV7-3 and TRBJ1-1): GAGVSQTPSNKVTEKGKYVELRCDPISGHTALYWYRQSLGQGPEFLIYFQGTGAADDSGLPNDRFFAVRPEGSVSTLKIQRTERGDSAVYLCASSITEGAEMNTEAFFGQGTRLTVV.

This clonotype was counted at least ten times. The chain recombines TRBV12-3 or TRBV12-4 with TRBJ2-3, with 11 bases aligning to TRBD2. This CDR3 spans 14 amino acids. Trimming removed 8 bases from V and 4 bases from J; junction bases left unmatched: 5. CDR3 in DNA: TGTGCCAGCGCGAGACTAGCGGGATCAGATACGCAGTATTTT. This sequence encodes CASARLAGSDTQYF.

At least ten counts were recorded for this clonotype. CDR3 protein: CASSSSTGGTEAFF. In nucleotides, the CDR3 is TGTGCCAGCAGTTCCTCGACAGGGGGCACTGAAGCTTTCTTT. This chain connects TRBV12-3 or TRBV12-4 to TRBJ1-1, with 9 bases that match TRBD1. The CDR3 consists of 14 residues. V shed 4 bases and J 4 bases; nucleotides not matched to a gene: 4.

CDR3 sequence: CASNGYNEQFF. The CDR3 DNA is TGTGCCAGTAACGGGTACAATGAGCAGTTCTTC. V usage is TRBV19 and J usage is TRBJ2-1; D is ambiguous. Trimming took 7 bases from V and 4 from J, leaving 5 bases between them. CDR1 is LNHDA and CDR2 is SQIVND in the germline V gene (reference sequence). This CDR3 is 11 amino acids long.